The 20 T cell receptor beta chains in this list originate from one sample, sequenced in a study of shared clonotypes between healthy human individuals. Measured with immunoSEQ multiplex PCR; TCRdb has only the in-frame clones, and not every one. The data hold hundreds of thousands of clones, with 55% to 75% observed a single time. The sequenced sample consisted of memory CD4+ T cells sorted from blood. As to subset: CD45RA-negative fraction. These receptors were collected from a woman between 25 and 40 years old in good health.

This rearrangement joins TRBV7-6 to TRBJ2-7, with D maybe TRBD1 (5 bases). The ends were cut back, 5 bases at V and 5 bases at J, with 13 bases in the middle. Germline values: CDR1 SGHVS, CDR2 FNYEAQ. The CDR3 sequence is 13 residues long. The CDR3, as DNA: TGTGCCAGCAGCACGACAGCAGGGAACGAGCAGTACTTC. Translating it yields CASSTTAGNEQYF.

The rearrangement uses TRBV6-6 and TRBJ2-1, with D hard to call. The CDR3 sequence is 14 residues long. Germline values: CDR1 MNHNY, CDR2 SVGAGI (reference sequence). Trimming took 6 bases from V and 2 from J, leaving 11 bases between them. The CDR3 protein is CASRQTNTYNEQFF. The CDR3 region has the DNA TGTGCCAGCAGACAGACCAACACCTACAATGAGCAGTTCTTC.

DNA of the CDR3: TGTGCCAGCACCCAAGGTCTCCATATCTACGAGCAGTACTTC. Translated, it gives CASTQGLHIYEQYF. The rearrangement uses TRBV28 and TRBJ2-7, with no clear D. This CDR3 has 14 residues. Trimming took off 7 bases at V and 3 bases at J, with 16 bases between the two ends. Germline loops: CDR1 MDHEN, CDR2 SYDVKM.

The chain combines TRBV28 with TRBJ1-2, with D unresolved. The CDR3 length is 11 residues. Germline CDR1 reads MDHEN; CDR2 reads SYDVKM. The ends were cut back, 8 bases at V and 4 bases at J, with 8 bases in the middle. CDR3 sequence reads: CASHFIYGYTF. DNA of the CDR3: TGTGCCAGCCACTTTATCTATGGCTACACCTTC.

CDR3 sequence: CASTQPPGKKGFFEQYF. CDR3 coding DNA: TGTGCCAGCACCCAACCCCCCGGAAAGAAAGGGTTTTTCGAGCAGTACTTC. V is TRBV28 and J is TRBJ2-7; D not certain. Trimming pared 7 bases from V and 6 bases from J, leaving 28 bases between. The CDR3 spans 17 residues. Germline V gives CDR1 MDHEN, CDR2 SYDVKM.

The chain employs TRBV6-4 and TRBJ2-1; D may be TRBD2 (5 bases). The CDR3 is made up of 14 amino acids. V lost 6 bases and J lost 7, with 16 bases in between. The V gene's germline CDR1 is MRHNA and CDR2 SNTAGT. The CDR3 nucleotides read TGTGCCAGCAGGAAGGAGGCCCGGGGAAATGAGCAGTTCTTC. Its protein product is CASRKEARGNEQFF.

The chain carries TRBV6-6 and TRBJ2-7; the D is unclear. The CDR3 extends over 14 amino acids. Germline V gives CDR1 MNHNY, CDR2 SVGAGI (reference sequence). V gave up 2 bases and J gave up 0 bases, with 8 bases separating them. DNA of the CDR3: TGTGCCAGCAGTTACACCAAGGTCTCCTACGAGCAGTACTTC. Translation: CASSYTKVSYEQYF.

This clone was detected ten times or more. Other DNA sequences in this specimen translate into the identical CDR3. V is TRBV19 and J is TRBJ2-5; TRBD2 aligns across 7 bases. With 3 bases clipped from V and 0 bases from J, the junction kept 4 bases outside the gene matches. Germline assignment: CDR1 LNHDA and CDR2 SQIVND (reference sequence). The CDR3 covers 15 residues. The DNA of the CDR3 is TGTGCCAGTAGTATCTTAGCGGGCGACCAAGAGACCCAGTACTTC. Its protein is CASSILAGDQETQYF.

The chain combines TRBV30 with TRBJ1-2, with a possible D match to TRBD1 (5 bases). The CDR3 loop spans 13 amino acids. CDR1 GTSNPN and CDR2 SVGIG come from the germline V gene (reference sequence). The V end lost 3 bases, the J end lost 6 bases, and 14 bases lay between the germline ends. The CDR3 loop is CAWRPRANDGYTF. CDR3 DNA sequence: TGTGCCTGGAGGCCCAGGGCCAACGATGGCTACACCTTC. Using reference TRBV30 and TRBJ1-2 for the parts outside the CDR3, the full variable domain is SQTIHQWPATLVQPVGSPLSLECTVEGTSNPNLYWYRQAAGRGLQLLFYSVGIGQISSEVPQNLSASRPQDRQFILSSKKLLLSDSGFYLCAWRPRANDGYTFGSGTRLTVV.

The chain employs TRBV5-1 and TRBJ2-3; D tentatively fits TRBD1 or TRBD2 (6 bases each). CDR3 size: 15 residues. V lost 3 bases to trimming and J lost 4 bases, with 15 bases between them. Germline assignment: CDR1 SGHRS and CDR2 YFSETQ. The CDR3 DNA reads as TGCGCCAGCAGCTCAGGGGTTTCGGGGGCAGATACGCAGTATTTT. This gives the protein CASSSGVSGADTQYF. The full variable domain, with the rest looked up from reference TRBV5-1 and TRBJ2-3, is KAGVTQTPRYLIKTRGQQVTLSCSPISGHRSVSWYQQTPGQGLQFLFEYFSETQRNKGNFPGRFSGRQFSNSRSEMNVSTLELGDSALYLCASSSGVSGADTQYFGPGTRLTVL.

The V gene is TRBV9, the J gene TRBJ1-2; perhaps TRBD1 as D (6 bases). The CDR3 is 14 residues long. Germline V gene data show CDR1 as SGDLS and CDR2 as YYNGEE. V was shortened by 0 bases and J by 6 bases, with 12 bases between the two germline ends. The CDR3 sequence: CASSVEGESDGYTF. In DNA, the CDR3 is TGTGCCAGCAGCGTAGAGGGGGAGTCGGATGGCTACACCTTC.

This clone appeared a few times. The chain joins TRBV20-1 to TRBJ2-7, with TRBD1 as a possible D gene (6 bases). Germline V gene lookup returns CDR1 DFQATT and CDR2 SNEGSKA (reference sequence). The V gene lost 6 bases and the J gene lost 6 bases, with 12 bases spanning the gap. The CDR3 sequence is 11 residues long. CDR3 DNA sequence: TGCAGTGCAGGGGGAGACGTCGAGCAGTACTTC. It encodes CSAGGDVEQYF.

In DNA, the CDR3 is TGCGCCAGCAGCCAAGACCCCGGGACTAGCGGGTCCCTACTTCGCGAGCAGTACTTC. This gives the protein CASSQDPGTSGSLLREQYF. The rearrangement links TRBV4-1 to TRBJ2-7; 12 bases fit TRBD2. The CDR3 is 19 amino acids. Trimming removed 0 bases from V and 6 bases from J; junction bases left unmatched: 15. Germline V gives CDR1 MGHRA, CDR2 YSYEKL.

V is TRBV28 and J is TRBJ2-7; TRBD1 matches at 8 bases. Germline loops: CDR1 MDHEN, CDR2 SYDVKM. The CDR3 is 15 amino acids. The J segment lost 4 bases and the V segment lost 7 bases, leaving 12 bases of the junction unmatched. In DNA form, the CDR3 reads TGTGCCAGCAAACCTCCTGGACAGGGTCGTTACGAGCAGTACTTC. It yields the protein CASKPPGQGRYEQYF.

This clone was seen more than once but under ten times. The chain is built from TRBV4-1 and TRBJ2-1; 7 bases match TRBD2. The CDR3 has 17 residues. Germline values: CDR1 MGHRA, CDR2 YSYEKL. V dropped 6 bases and J dropped 5; count of bases not matched to a gene: 16. CDR3 protein: CASRSDRRLAANNEQFF. CDR3 bases: TGCGCCAGCAGATCCGATAGAAGGCTAGCGGCGAACAATGAGCAGTTCTTC.

This chain joins TRBV18 and TRBJ2-7; D might be TRBD1 (6 bases). V lost 5 bases, J lost 0 bases, and 26 bases lay in between. Germline CDR1 reads KGHSH; CDR2 reads LQKENI. The CDR3 length is 19 residues. CDR3 loop: CASSALQGENSRSSYEQYF. CDR3 DNA sequence: TGTGCCAGCTCAGCTTTACAGGGAGAAAACTCCAGGAGCTCCTACGAGCAGTACTTC. The full variable domain, rest sourced from reference TRBV18 and TRBJ2-7, is NAGVMQNPRHLVRRRGQEARLRCSPMKGHSHVYWYRQLPEEGLKFMVYLQKENIIDESGMPKERFSAEFPKEGPSILRIQQVVRGDSAAYFCASSALQGENSRSSYEQYFGPGTRLTVT.

As regards this clone: Distinct nucleotide sequences in the sample also encode this CDR3. The CDR3 nucleotides read TGTGCCAGCGGGAGGGGGGGGGCCAACGTCCTGACTTTC. Protein sequence: CASGRGGANVLTF. This rearrangement joins TRBV2 to TRBJ2-6; D is perhaps TRBD2 (7 bases). The CDR3 totals 13 residues. CDR1 is SNHLY and CDR2 is FYNNEI in the germline V gene. V lost 8 bases, J lost 4 bases, and 9 bases lay in between.

This chain links TRBV5-1 with TRBJ2-5; D may be TRBD1 (5 bases). The CDR3 is 13 amino acids. The V and J ends lost 4 bases and 4 bases respectively, with 11 bases between them. Germline values: CDR1 SGHRS, CDR2 YFSETQ. CDR3 loop: CASSQPQGETQYF. The CDR3 DNA reads TGCGCCAGCAGCCAACCCCAGGGAGAGACCCAGTACTTC.

The V and J genes are TRBV7-9 and TRBJ2-6; D may be TRBD1 (5 bases). The germline V and J ends were trimmed by 1 base and 0 bases, with 13 bases remaining between them. Germline V CDR1 and CDR2: SEHNR, FQNEAQ (reference sequence). This CDR3 has 18 residues. The DNA for the CDR3 is TGTGCCAGCAGCTTAGGACAGACAATAAGCTCTGGGGCCAACGTCCTGACTTTC. Its protein product is CASSLGQTISSGANVLTF.

Concerning this clone itself: Other DNA sequences in the same sample also yield this CDR3. The chain joins TRBV7-9 to TRBJ1-3; TRBD1 matches 7 bases. CDR1 is SEHNR, CDR2 FQNEAQ, per germline (reference sequence). The CDR3 extends over 16 amino acids. V was pared by 3 bases and J by 0 bases, with 5 bases of the junction left unmatched. The CDR3 reads CASSLGQPHSGNTIYF. The CDR3 nucleotides read TGTGCCAGCAGCTTGGGACAGCCCCACTCTGGAAACACCATATATTTT. Supplemented by reference TRBV7-9 and TRBJ1-3, the full variable domain reads DTGVSQNPRHKITKRGQNVTFRCDPISEHNRLYWYRQTLGQGPEFLTYFQNEAQLEKSRLLSDRFSAERPKGSFSTLEIQRTEQGDSAMYLCASSLGQPHSGNTIYFGEGSWLTVV.